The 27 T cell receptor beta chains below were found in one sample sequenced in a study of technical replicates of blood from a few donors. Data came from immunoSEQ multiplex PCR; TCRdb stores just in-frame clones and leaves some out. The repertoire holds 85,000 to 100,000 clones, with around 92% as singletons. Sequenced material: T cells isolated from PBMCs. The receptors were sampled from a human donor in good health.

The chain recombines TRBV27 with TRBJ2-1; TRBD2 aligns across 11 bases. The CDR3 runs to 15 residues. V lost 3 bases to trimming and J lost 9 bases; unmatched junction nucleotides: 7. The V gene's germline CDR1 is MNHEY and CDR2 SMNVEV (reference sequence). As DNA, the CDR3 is TGTGCCAGCAGTTTGGCTAGCGGGGGGCCTCCTGAGCAGTTCTTC. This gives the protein CASSLASGGPPEQFF.

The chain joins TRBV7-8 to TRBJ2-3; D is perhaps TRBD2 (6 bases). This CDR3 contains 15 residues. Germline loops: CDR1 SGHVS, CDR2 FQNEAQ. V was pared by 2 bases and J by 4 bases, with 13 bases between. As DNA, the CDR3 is TGTGCCAGCAGCTTATGGGAGGTGGTGGCAGATACGCAGTATTTT. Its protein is CASSLWEVVADTQYF.

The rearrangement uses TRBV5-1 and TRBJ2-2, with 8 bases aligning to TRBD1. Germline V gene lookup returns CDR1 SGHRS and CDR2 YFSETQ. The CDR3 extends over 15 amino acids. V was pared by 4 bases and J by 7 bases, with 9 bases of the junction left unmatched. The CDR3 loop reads CASSQRTGYGGELFF. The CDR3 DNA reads TGCGCCAGCAGCCAGCGGACAGGGTATGGCGGGGAGCTGTTTTTT.

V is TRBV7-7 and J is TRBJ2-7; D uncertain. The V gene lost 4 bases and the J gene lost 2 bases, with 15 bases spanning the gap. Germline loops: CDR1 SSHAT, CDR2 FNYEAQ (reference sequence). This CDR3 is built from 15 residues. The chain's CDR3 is CASSSPPRAPYEQYF. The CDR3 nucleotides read TGTGCCAGCAGCTCGCCCCCTAGAGCCCCCTACGAGCAGTACTTC.

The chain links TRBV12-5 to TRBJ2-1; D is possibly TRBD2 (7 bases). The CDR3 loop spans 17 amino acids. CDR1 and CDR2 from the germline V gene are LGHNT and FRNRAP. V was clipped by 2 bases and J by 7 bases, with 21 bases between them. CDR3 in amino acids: CASGLSPRRGAGNEQFF. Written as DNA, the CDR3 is TGTGCTAGTGGTTTGTCCCCCCGCAGGGGAGCGGGGAATGAGCAGTTCTTC.

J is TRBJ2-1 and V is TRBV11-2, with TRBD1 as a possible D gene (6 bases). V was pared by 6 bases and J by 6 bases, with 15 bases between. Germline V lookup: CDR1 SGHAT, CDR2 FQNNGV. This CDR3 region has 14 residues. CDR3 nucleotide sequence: TGTGCCAGCAGAGAGGCAGGGGCCTTCAATGAGCAGTTCTTC. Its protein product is CASREAGAFNEQFF.

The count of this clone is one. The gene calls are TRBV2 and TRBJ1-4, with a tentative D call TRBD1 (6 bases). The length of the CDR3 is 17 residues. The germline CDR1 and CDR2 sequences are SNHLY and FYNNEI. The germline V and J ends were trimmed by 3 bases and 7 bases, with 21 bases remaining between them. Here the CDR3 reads CASSDNRVRTFGEKLFF. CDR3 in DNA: TGTGCCAGCAGTGATAACAGGGTTCGGACTTTTGGTGAAAAACTGTTTTTT.

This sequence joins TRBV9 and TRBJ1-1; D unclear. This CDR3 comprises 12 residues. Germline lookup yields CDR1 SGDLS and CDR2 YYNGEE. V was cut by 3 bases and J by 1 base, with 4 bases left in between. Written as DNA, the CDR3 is TGTGCCAGCAGCGCAGGGAACACTGAAGCTTTCTTT. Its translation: CASSAGNTEAFF.

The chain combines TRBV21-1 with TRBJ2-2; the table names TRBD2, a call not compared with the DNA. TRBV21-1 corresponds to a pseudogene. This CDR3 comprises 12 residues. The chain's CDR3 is CASNEDKGELFF. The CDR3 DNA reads TGTGCCAGCAACGAGGATAAGGGGGAGCTGTTTTTT.

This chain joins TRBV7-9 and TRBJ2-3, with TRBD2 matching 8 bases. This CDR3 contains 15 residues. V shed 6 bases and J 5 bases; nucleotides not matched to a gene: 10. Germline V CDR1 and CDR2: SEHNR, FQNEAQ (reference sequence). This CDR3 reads CASSEPGLGVDTQYF. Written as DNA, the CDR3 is TGTGCCAGCAGTGAGCCGGGACTAGGGGTAGATACGCAGTATTTT. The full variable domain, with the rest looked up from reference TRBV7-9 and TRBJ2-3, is DTGVSQNPRHKITKRGQNVTFRCDPISEHNRLYWYRQTLGQGPEFLTYFQNEAQLEKSRLLSDRFSAERPKGSFSTLEIQRTEQGDSAMYLCASSEPGLGVDTQYFGPGTRLTVL.

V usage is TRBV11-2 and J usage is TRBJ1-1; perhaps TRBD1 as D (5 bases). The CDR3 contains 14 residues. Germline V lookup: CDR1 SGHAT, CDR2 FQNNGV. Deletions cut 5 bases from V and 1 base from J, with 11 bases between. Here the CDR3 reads CASSRGGGNTEAFF. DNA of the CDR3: TGTGCCAGCAGCCGCGGGGGGGGGAACACTGAAGCTTTCTTT.

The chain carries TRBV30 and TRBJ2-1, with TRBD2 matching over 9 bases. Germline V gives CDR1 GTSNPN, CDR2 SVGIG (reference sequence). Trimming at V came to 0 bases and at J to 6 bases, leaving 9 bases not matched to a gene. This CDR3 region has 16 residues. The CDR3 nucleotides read TGTGCCTGGAGTGTAACCCTAGCGGGGTCTCTCAATGAGCAGTTCTTC. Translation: CAWSVTLAGSLNEQFF.

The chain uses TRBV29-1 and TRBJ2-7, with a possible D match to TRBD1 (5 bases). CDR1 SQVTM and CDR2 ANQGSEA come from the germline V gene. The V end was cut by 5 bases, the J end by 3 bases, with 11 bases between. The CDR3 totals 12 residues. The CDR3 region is CSVFGAGYEQYF. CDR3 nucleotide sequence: TGCAGCGTTTTTGGGGCCGGCTACGAGCAGTACTTC.

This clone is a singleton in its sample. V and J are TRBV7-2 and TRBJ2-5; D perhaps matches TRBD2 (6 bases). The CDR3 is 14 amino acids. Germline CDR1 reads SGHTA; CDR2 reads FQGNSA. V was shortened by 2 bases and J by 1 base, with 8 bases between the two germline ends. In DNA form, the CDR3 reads TGTGCCAGCAGCTTAAGACTAGTCCAAGAGACCCAGTACTTC. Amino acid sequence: CASSLRLVQETQYF.

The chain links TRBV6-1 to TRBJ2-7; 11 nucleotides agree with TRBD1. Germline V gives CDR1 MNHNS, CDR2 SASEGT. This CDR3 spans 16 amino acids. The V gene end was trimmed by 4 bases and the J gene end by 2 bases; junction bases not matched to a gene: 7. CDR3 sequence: CASSGGGTGGTYEQYF. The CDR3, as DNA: TGTGCCAGCAGTGGTGGGGGGACAGGGGGAACCTACGAGCAGTACTTC.

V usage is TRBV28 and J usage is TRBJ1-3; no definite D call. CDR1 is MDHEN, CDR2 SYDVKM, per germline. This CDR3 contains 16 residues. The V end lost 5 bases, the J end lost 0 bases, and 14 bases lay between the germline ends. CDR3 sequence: CASSPSGGPSGNTIYF. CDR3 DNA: TGTGCCAGCAGTCCTTCGGGAGGCCCCTCTGGAAACACCATATATTTT.

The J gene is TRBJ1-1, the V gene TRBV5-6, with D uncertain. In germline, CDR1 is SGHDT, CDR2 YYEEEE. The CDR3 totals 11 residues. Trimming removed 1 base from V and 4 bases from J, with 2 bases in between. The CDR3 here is CASSLRTEAFF. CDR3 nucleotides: TGTGCCAGCAGCTTGCGCACTGAAGCTTTCTTT.

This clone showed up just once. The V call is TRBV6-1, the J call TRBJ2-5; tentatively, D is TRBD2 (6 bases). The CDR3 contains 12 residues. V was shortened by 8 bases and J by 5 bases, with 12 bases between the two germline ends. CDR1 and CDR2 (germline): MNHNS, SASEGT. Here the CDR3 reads CASPSAGETQYF. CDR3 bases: TGTGCCAGCCCTTCGGCGGGGGAGACCCAGTACTTC.

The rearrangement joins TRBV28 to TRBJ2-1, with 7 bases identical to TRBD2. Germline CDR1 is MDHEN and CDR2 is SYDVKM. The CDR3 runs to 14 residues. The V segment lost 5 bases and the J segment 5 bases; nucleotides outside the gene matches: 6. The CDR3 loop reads CASSLGGSNNEQFF. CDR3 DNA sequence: TGTGCCAGCAGTCTGGGGGGGAGCAACAATGAGCAGTTCTTC.

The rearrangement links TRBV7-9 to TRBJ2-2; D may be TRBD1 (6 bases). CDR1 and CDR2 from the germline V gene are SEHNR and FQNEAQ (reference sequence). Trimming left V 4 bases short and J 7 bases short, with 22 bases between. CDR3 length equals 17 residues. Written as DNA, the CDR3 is TGTGCCAGCAGCTCAGGACAGTCCTATTTTAGTAGCGGGGAGCTGTTTTTT. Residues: CASSSGQSYFSSGELFF. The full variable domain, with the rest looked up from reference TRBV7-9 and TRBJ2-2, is DTGVSQNPRHKITKRGQNVTFRCDPISEHNRLYWYRQTLGQGPEFLTYFQNEAQLEKSRLLSDRFSAERPKGSFSTLEIQRTEQGDSAMYLCASSSGQSYFSSGELFFGEGSRLTVL.

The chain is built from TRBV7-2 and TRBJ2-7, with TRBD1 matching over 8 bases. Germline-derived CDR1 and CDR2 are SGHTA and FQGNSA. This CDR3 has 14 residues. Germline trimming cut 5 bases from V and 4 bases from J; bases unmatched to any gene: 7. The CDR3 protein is CASSITGGGYEQYF. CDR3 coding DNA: TGTGCCAGCAGCATCACAGGGGGTGGGTACGAGCAGTACTTC.

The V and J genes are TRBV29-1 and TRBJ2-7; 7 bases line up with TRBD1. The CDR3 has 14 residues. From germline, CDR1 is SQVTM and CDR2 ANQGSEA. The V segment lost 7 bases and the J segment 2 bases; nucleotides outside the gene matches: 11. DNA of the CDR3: TGCAGCGGCCTAGGGACAGAAGGGACCTACGAGCAGTACTTC. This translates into CSGLGTEGTYEQYF.

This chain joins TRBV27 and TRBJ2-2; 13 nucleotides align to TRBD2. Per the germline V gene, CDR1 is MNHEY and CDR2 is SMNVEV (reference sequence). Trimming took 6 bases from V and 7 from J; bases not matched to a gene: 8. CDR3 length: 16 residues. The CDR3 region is CASSELAGGEDGELFF. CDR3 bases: TGTGCCAGCAGCGAACTAGCGGGGGGGGAGGACGGGGAGCTGTTTTTT.

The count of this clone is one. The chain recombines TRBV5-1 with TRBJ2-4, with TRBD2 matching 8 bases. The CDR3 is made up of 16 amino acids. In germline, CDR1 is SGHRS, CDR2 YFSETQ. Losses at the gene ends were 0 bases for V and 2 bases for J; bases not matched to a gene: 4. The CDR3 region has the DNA TGCGCCAGCAGCTTGGCCGGGGGGGTTCCCAAAAACATTCAGTACTTC. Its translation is CASSLAGGVPKNIQYF.

The CDR3 loop reads CASSTLPGQRSYEQYF. Written as DNA, the CDR3 is TGTGCCAGCAGTACCTTACCGGGACAGAGAAGCTACGAGCAGTACTTC. The J gene is TRBJ2-7, the V gene TRBV27; 7 positions agree with TRBD1. There are 16 residues in the CDR3. Trimming removed 5 bases from V and 3 bases from J; junction bases left unmatched: 13. Germline CDR1 MNHEY, CDR2 SMNVEV (reference sequence).

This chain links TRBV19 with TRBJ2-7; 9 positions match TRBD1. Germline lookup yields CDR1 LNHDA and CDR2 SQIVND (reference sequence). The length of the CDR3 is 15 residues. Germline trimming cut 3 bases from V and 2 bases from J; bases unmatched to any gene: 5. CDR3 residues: CASSMGQGNTYEQYF. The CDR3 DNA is TGTGCCAGTAGTATGGGACAGGGTAATACCTACGAGCAGTACTTC.

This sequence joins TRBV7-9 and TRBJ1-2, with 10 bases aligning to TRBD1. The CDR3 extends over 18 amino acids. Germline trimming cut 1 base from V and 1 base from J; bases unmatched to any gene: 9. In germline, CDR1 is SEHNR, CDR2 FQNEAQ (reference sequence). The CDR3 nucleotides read TGTGCCAGCAGCTTAGTTCGGGGACAGGGGCTAAATAACTATGGCTACACCTTC. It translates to CASSLVRGQGLNNYGYTF.